Here is one T cell receptor beta chain with its context. The antigen is undetermined. This specimen comes from a study of CD8+ T cells in alopecia areata. About the research overall: Among treated patients, oral tofacitinib was administered at 5 to 10 mg twice daily.

As the sequencing template, cDNA was produced by extracting RNA and reverse transcribing it. Repertoires were generated with immunoSEQ multiplex PCR, while TCRdb's copy carries only in-frame clones and drops some. The sample includes roughly 180,000 clones, over 55% of them seen just once. Trimming at V came to 6 bases and at J to 0 bases, leaving 2 bases not matched to a gene. Germline CDR1 reads MGHDK; CDR2 reads SYGVNS. This CDR3 has 14 amino acids. Study results and limitations: Mouse data revealed clearer TCR sharing than patient data did, a gap possibly tied to HLA.

The chain has TRBV25-1 and TRBJ1-1; 9 nucleotides align to TRBD1. This sample comprised CD4+ T cells sorted from blood, obtained at week 0. The source of this sequence is a human donor with alopecia areata. Written as DNA, the CDR3 is TGTGCCAGCAGGGGGACAGGGCTGAACACTGAAGCTTTCTTT. Its translation is CASRGTGLNTEAFF.